The 29 T cell receptor beta chains presented below share a single source sample, sequenced in a study of regulatory T cells in long-lasting Graves disease. The authors built TCR beta libraries using iRepertoire HTBI primers and Arm-PCR of CDR3 regions. TCRdb independently ran MiXCR on the multiplex PCR reads; one entry per CDR3 protein. The table has about 470,000 distinct CDR3 sequences, around 20% seen once. Time point specified: persistent/refractory GD, antithyroid drugs over 5 years with positive TRAb. Preparation of the TCR library used RNA extracted from PBMCs. The specimen was peripheral blood mononuclear cells (PBMCs), collected when the disease was refractory, from a patient treated with antithyroid drugs. The receptors stem from a female donor with Graves disease.

CDR3 DNA sequence: TGTGCCAGCAGTTCCCTCGGACTAGCGGGAGAAACAGATACGCAGTATTTT. This codes for CASSSLGLAGETDTQYF. V gene TRBV28 combines with J gene TRBJ2-3, with 13 bases lining up with TRBD2. CDR1 MDHEN and CDR2 SYDVKM come from the germline V gene. The length of the CDR3 is 17 residues. V dropped 4 bases and J dropped 3; count of bases not matched to a gene: 7.

A remark on this clonotype: A far larger clone is just one base off, so this is likely a read error. The chain combines TRBV7-2 with TRBJ2-7, with D uncertain. The CDR3 is made up of 13 amino acids. V gave up 5 bases and J gave up 1 base, with 9 bases separating them. Germline CDR1 reads SGHTA; CDR2 reads FQGNSA. The CDR3: CASSRTESYEQYF. CDR3 DNA sequence: TGTGCCAGCAGCCGGACGGAGTCCTACGAGCAGTACTTC.

This clonotype was counted at least ten times. The chain has TRBV30 and TRBJ1-1; D gene unclear. Trimming took 2 bases from V and 0 from J, leaving 10 bases between them. Per the germline V gene, CDR1 is GTSNPN and CDR2 is SVGIG (reference sequence). This CDR3 has 14 amino acids. The CDR3 DNA sequence: TGTGCCTGGAGTCCCCACGGAATGAACACTGAAGCTTTCTTT. It codes for CAWSPHGMNTEAFF.

This clonotype was observed at least ten times. V usage is TRBV2 and J usage is TRBJ2-7, with no clear D. Germline loops: CDR1 SNHLY, CDR2 FYNNEI. Trimming took 7 bases from V and 6 from J, leaving 13 bases between them. The CDR3 is 12 amino acids. The CDR3 region has the DNA TGTGCCAGCACTCCACAAAGCCCCGAGCAGTACTTC. It codes for CASTPQSPEQYF.

In its sample, this clonotype was seen many times. The rearrangement uses TRBV28 and TRBJ1-5, with D tentatively TRBD1 (5 bases). This CDR3 has 14 residues. The germline V and J ends were trimmed by 3 bases and 5 bases, with 11 bases remaining between them. Germline lookup yields CDR1 MDHEN and CDR2 SYDVKM. The CDR3 region has the DNA TGTGCCAGCAGTTTGGAGGGGATTGATCAGCCCCAGCATTTT. This sequence encodes CASSLEGIDQPQHF.

The V gene is TRBV5-1, the J gene TRBJ1-1; D not resolved. The germline CDR1 and CDR2 sequences are SGHRS and YFSETQ. The CDR3 covers 16 residues. Trimming shortened V by 0 bases and J by 2 bases, and 14 bases separated the two germline ends. The CDR3 DNA follows: TGCGCCAGCAGCTTGGTAGGAGGGCCGATTAACACTGAAGCTTTCTTT. This gives the protein CASSLVGGPINTEAFF.

A few counts support this clonotype. The rearrangement uses TRBV9 and TRBJ1-2, with 7 bases aligning to TRBD1. After removal of 0 bases from V and 10 bases from J, the junction contained 12 bases not matched to a gene. There are 15 residues in the CDR3. CDR1 SGDLS and CDR2 YYNGEE come from the germline V gene. This chain's CDR3 is CASSVAPDRVHDYTF. Here the CDR3 DNA reads TGTGCCAGCAGCGTAGCCCCCGACAGGGTGCATGACTACACCTTC. Filled out from reference TRBV9 and TRBJ1-2, the complete variable domain reads DSGVTQTPKHLITATGQRVTLRCSPRSGDLSVYWYQQSLDQGLQFLIQYYNGEERAKGNILERFSAQQFPDLHSELNLSSLELGDSALYFCASSVAPDRVHDYTFGSGTRLTVV.

The rearrangement joins TRBV12-5 to TRBJ2-2, with D perhaps matching TRBD1 (5 bases). This CDR3 contains 14 residues. V was clipped by 6 bases and J by 7 bases, with 15 bases between them. Per germline, CDR1 LGHNT and CDR2 FRNRAP. The CDR3 spells CASGRGEGNGELFF. CDR3 sequence (DNA): TGTGCTAGTGGAAGGGGCGAAGGGAACGGGGAGCTGTTTTTT.

V gene TRBV5-1 combines with J gene TRBJ2-1; unclear D gene. CDR1 and CDR2 (germline): SGHRS, YFSETQ. Trimming pared 5 bases from V and 0 bases from J, leaving 9 bases between. The CDR3 loop spans 14 amino acids. The CDR3, as DNA: TGCGCCAGCAGATTTACGAGCTCCTACAATGAGCAGTTCTTC. Protein sequence: CASRFTSSYNEQFF.

This sequence joins TRBV27 and TRBJ2-2; 9 bases map to TRBD2. The CDR3 runs to 14 residues. J lost 3 bases, V lost 8 bases, and 4 bases had no gene match. Germline CDR1 MNHEY, CDR2 SMNVEV (reference sequence). In DNA, the CDR3 is TGTGCCAGCTCGGCGGGAGGGTACACCGGGGAGCTGTTTTTT. Translating gives CASSAGGYTGELFF.

The chain uses TRBV29-1 and TRBJ2-1; D is uncertain. V lost 4 bases and J 6 bases, leaving 7 bases between the germline ends. CDR1 is SQVTM, CDR2 ANQGSEA, per germline. The CDR3 contains 11 residues. The CDR3 DNA sequence: TGCAGCGTTGCCATCACCAATGAGCAGTTCTTC. This gives the protein CSVAITNEQFF.

This clonotype has a single count. The V gene is TRBV6-4, the J gene TRBJ1-5; D perhaps matches TRBD1 (5 bases). CDR3 size: 17 residues. The germline V gene encodes CDR1 MRHNA and CDR2 SNTAGT. Trimming pared 8 bases from V and 0 bases from J, leaving 20 bases between. The CDR3 reads CASDGTGPFYSNQPQHF. The CDR3 DNA follows: TGTGCCAGCGACGGGACTGGTCCCTTCTATAGCAATCAGCCCCAGCATTTT.

This clonotype was seen ten or more times. The V call is TRBV12-3 or TRBV12-4, the J call TRBJ2-6, with 9 bases matching TRBD2. V lost 8 bases, J lost 4 bases, and 15 bases stayed unmatched. The CDR3 length is 18 residues. The CDR3 loop reads CASLPLAGGFSGANVLTF. CDR3 DNA sequence: TGTGCCAGCCTCCCCCTTGCGGGAGGGTTCTCAGGGGCCAACGTCCTGACTTTC.

The chain employs TRBV12-3 or TRBV12-4 and TRBJ1-1, with D hard to call. This CDR3 has 15 amino acids. Trimming removed 6 bases from V and 4 bases from J, with 18 bases in between. Here the CDR3 reads CASSVVGRLTTEAFF. DNA of the CDR3: TGTGCCAGCAGCGTAGTAGGGAGACTTACCACTGAAGCTTTCTTT.

This clonotype appeared a few times. V usage is TRBV12-3 or TRBV12-4 and J usage is TRBJ1-1, with D possibly being TRBD1 (5 bases). This CDR3 comprises 13 residues. V dropped 5 bases and J dropped 4 bases, with 11 bases sitting between them. The CDR3 is CASSVQGSTEAFF. The DNA for the CDR3 is TGTGCCAGCAGTGTCCAGGGTAGCACTGAAGCTTTCTTT.

V and J are TRBV6-2 or TRBV6-3 and TRBJ1-1; D possibly corresponds to TRBD1 (5 bases). The germline CDR1 and CDR2 sequences are MNHEY and SVGEGT. Trimming left V 2 bases short and J 5 bases short, with 15 bases between. CDR3 size: 15 residues. CDR3 amino acids: CASSYPGRGWTEAFF. Written as DNA, the CDR3 is TGTGCCAGCAGTTACCCGGGGAGGGGATGGACTGAAGCTTTCTTT.

This rearrangement joins TRBV9 to TRBJ2-2, with D unclear. This CDR3 region has 14 residues. The V and J ends lost 5 bases and 1 base respectively, with 9 bases between them. Germline V gene lookup returns CDR1 SGDLS and CDR2 YYNGEE. Written as DNA, the CDR3 is TGTGCCAGCAGTTTCAAGGGGAACACCGGGGAGCTGTTTTTT. It yields the protein CASSFKGNTGELFF.

This clonotype was recorded once. The V gene is TRBV9, the J gene TRBJ2-3; 8 bases line up with TRBD2. Germline CDR1 reads SGDLS; CDR2 reads YYNGEE. The CDR3 loop spans 16 amino acids. Losses at the gene ends were 0 bases for V and 5 bases for J; bases not matched to a gene: 8. The CDR3 DNA is TGTGCCAGCAGCGTAGCAGCGGGAGTGGTGAGAGATACGCAGTATTTT. Encoded protein: CASSVAAGVVRDTQYF.

This clonotype was counted at least ten times. The chain uses TRBV6-1 and TRBJ1-5; D unresolved. V lost 6 bases to trimming and J lost 0 bases, with 15 bases between them. The germline V gene has CDR1 MNHNS and CDR2 SASEGT. The CDR3 is 16 residues long. The CDR3 is CASSDTGRYSNQPQHF. The CDR3 bases are TGTGCCAGCAGCGATACCGGACGGTATAGCAATCAGCCCCAGCATTTT.

This clonotype was observed at least ten times. The chain links TRBV11-2 to TRBJ1-2, with D uncertain. CDR3 length: 12 amino acids. V lost 1 base and J 8 bases, leaving 8 bases between the germline ends. Germline V lookup: CDR1 SGHAT, CDR2 FQNNGV. The CDR3 nucleotides are TGTGCCAGCAGCTTAGCCGGGGAAGGCTACACCTTC. Translated, it gives CASSLAGEGYTF. The whole variable domain, remainder taken from reference TRBV11-2 and TRBJ1-2, is EAGVAQSPRYKIIEKRQSVAFWCNPISGHATLYWYQQILGQGPKLLIQFQNNGVVDDSQLPKDRFSAERLKGVDSTLKIQPAKLEDSAVYLCASSLAGEGYTFGSGTRLTVV.

This clonotype was observed a handful of times. The chain is built from TRBV11-2 and TRBJ1-3; D is unresolved. The germline gives CDR1 SGHAT, CDR2 FQNNGV. The germline V and J ends were trimmed by 5 bases and 5 bases, with 10 bases remaining between them. CDR3 length equals 13 residues. The DNA for the CDR3 is TGTGCCAGCAGCGGGGAGGGCCGAAACACCATATATTTT. It codes for CASSGEGRNTIYF.

The sample holds many counts of this clonotype. This rearrangement joins TRBV18 to TRBJ2-7; 7 nucleotides match TRBD1. V lost 3 bases and J lost 6; bases outside the gene matches: 5. The CDR3 covers 13 residues. Germline loops: CDR1 KGHSH, CDR2 LQKENI. CDR3 bases: TGTGCCAGCTCACCTCAAGCAGGGGGCGAGCAGTACTTC. Protein: CASSPQAGGEQYF.

On this clonotype: A much larger clone lies a single base off, so this may be a read error. The chain combines TRBV13 with TRBJ2-7, with 8 bases identical to TRBD2. Per germline, CDR1 PRHDT and CDR2 FYEKMQ (reference sequence). V trimming: 7 bases; J trimming: 2 bases; junction bases outside the gene matches: 4. The CDR3 spans 13 residues. CDR3 bases: TGTGCCAGCACCCTGGGACTAGCCTACGAGCAGTACTTC. Its protein product is CASTLGLAYEQYF. The full variable domain, its missing parts supplied by reference TRBV13 and TRBJ2-7, is AAGVIQSPRHLIKEKRETATLKCYPIPRHDTVYWYQQGPGQDPQFLISFYEKMQSDKGSIPDRFSAQQFSDYHSELNMSSLELGDSALYFCASTLGLAYEQYFGPGTRLTVT.

The J gene is TRBJ2-5, the V gene TRBV20-1, with TRBD2 matching over 14 bases. The CDR3 consists of 15 residues. Germline V gives CDR1 DFQATT, CDR2 SNEGSKA (reference sequence). V dropped 5 bases and J dropped 5; count of bases not matched to a gene: 7. CDR3 loop: CSASGTSGSPETQYF. The CDR3 bases are TGCAGTGCTTCCGGGACTAGCGGGAGTCCCGAGACCCAGTACTTC.

This clonotype has a handful of counts. The rearrangement links TRBV6-4 to TRBJ1-5; D is possibly TRBD1 (6 bases). Germline-derived CDR1 and CDR2 are MRHNA and SNTAGT. The ends were cut back, 7 bases at V and 1 base at J, with 23 bases in the middle. The CDR3 extends over 18 amino acids. The CDR3: CASTAGTRNMRSNQPQHF. The CDR3 coding sequence is TGTGCCAGCACCGCCGGGACAAGGAATATGAGAAGCAATCAGCCCCAGCATTTT.

This clonotype was seen many times. The chain couples TRBV27 to TRBJ1-2; 8 bases line up with TRBD1. CDR1 is MNHEY and CDR2 is SMNVEV in the germline V gene (reference sequence). V lost 4 bases, J lost 4 bases, and 8 bases stayed unmatched. This CDR3 comprises 15 residues. The CDR3 coding sequence is TGTGCCAGCAGTTCGATCGGGGACAGGTCCTATGGCTACACCTTC. It specifies CASSSIGDRSYGYTF.

At least ten counts were recorded for this clonotype. The gene calls are TRBV7-2 and TRBJ2-7, with 7 bases identical to TRBD2. Germline V gives CDR1 SGHTA, CDR2 FQGNSA. V shed 2 bases, J shed 2 bases, and the junction held 3 bases outside the gene matches. This CDR3 comprises 14 residues. The CDR3 DNA is TGTGCCAGCAGCTTAATTAGCGGGCCCTACGAGCAGTACTTC. The encoded protein is CASSLISGPYEQYF.

This clonotype was counted ten times or more. This chain joins TRBV7-9 and TRBJ2-5; D may correspond to TRBD1 or TRBD2 (6 bases each). Germline CDR1 SEHNR, CDR2 FQNEAQ (reference sequence). The CDR3 spans 16 residues. V lost 5 bases and J 1 base, leaving 17 bases between the germline ends. The CDR3 bases are TGTGCCAGCAGCCCACCCCGCCGGGGGCCCCAAGAGACCCAGTACTTC. This codes for CASSPPRRGPQETQYF. The whole variable domain, filled in from reference TRBV7-9 and TRBJ2-5, reads DTGVSQNPRHKITKRGQNVTFRCDPISEHNRLYWYRQTLGQGPEFLTYFQNEAQLEKSRLLSDRFSAERPKGSFSTLEIQRTEQGDSAMYLCASSPPRRGPQETQYFGPGTRLLVL.

This clonotype was detected many times. V and J are TRBV6-2 or TRBV6-3 and TRBJ1-2; D uncertain. V was pared by 7 bases and J by 4 bases, with 7 bases between. CDR1 is MNHEY and CDR2 is SVGEGT in the germline V gene. The CDR3 is 11 residues long. CDR3: CASTEGYGYTF. In nucleotides, the CDR3 is TGTGCCAGCACGGAGGGCTATGGCTACACCTTC.